A single sample gave rise to the 14 T cell receptor beta chains below, sequenced in a study of T cell changes during pregnancy in multiple sclerosis (dated by TCRdb to between 2018 and 2021). Receptor libraries were prepared by the immunoSEQ multiplex PCR assay. Imported from immuneACCESS, the table was reduced by TCRdb to in-frame sequences with V and J called. These copies leave out some clones; in studies compared against another copy, an unresolved V gene accounts for under half, and the cause of the remainder is not known. The sample table records approximately 69,000 clones; roughly nine tenths of these occur just once. The top ten clonotypes cover approximately 2.1% of the sample. Sample: peripheral blood, taken in the second trimester of pregnancy. The receptor source for this set is a female donor in good health, enrolled as a control in a pregnancy study.

The V gene is TRBV7-2, the J gene TRBJ2-5, with a tentative D call TRBD2 (6 bases). Germline V gives CDR1 SGHTA, CDR2 FQGNSA. V was cut by 4 bases and J by 4 bases, with 16 bases left in between. This CDR3 comprises 15 residues. CDR3 loop: CASSSRDSRVETQYF. CDR3 nucleotides: TGTGCCAGCAGCTCACGGGACTCCCGGGTAGAGACCCAGTACTTC.

The CDR3 nucleotides are TGTGCCAGCAGCCAACTTGAGGCCGGGGAGCTGTTTTTT. It is translated as CASSQLEAGELFF. The J gene is TRBJ2-2, the V gene TRBV14; D is ambiguous. The ends were cut back, 2 bases at V and 6 bases at J, with 7 bases in the middle. Germline V gene data show CDR1 as SGHDN and CDR2 as FVKESK. This CDR3 contains 13 residues.

This chain uses TRBV9 with TRBJ2-1, with 11 bases aligning to TRBD2. Germline loops: CDR1 SGDLS, CDR2 YYNGEE. V dropped 5 bases and J dropped 7; count of bases not matched to a gene: 8. The CDR3 consists of 15 residues. Here the CDR3 reads CASRPPSGGPNEQFF. Here the CDR3 DNA reads TGTGCCAGCAGACCTCCTAGCGGGGGGCCGAATGAGCAGTTCTTC.

V usage is TRBV6-6 and J usage is TRBJ2-7, with D maybe TRBD2 (6 bases). The CDR3 has 14 residues. Germline V gene sequence: CDR1 MNHNY, CDR2 SVGAGI (reference sequence). Trimming took off 6 bases at V and 3 bases at J, with 15 bases between the two ends. CDR3 DNA: TGTGCCAGCAGAATCCAGACTAGTAGCTACGAGCAGTACTTC. Translated, it gives CASRIQTSSYEQYF.

The J gene is TRBJ2-1, the V gene TRBV18, with a possible D match to TRBD1 (6 bases). The V gene lost 0 bases and the J gene lost 7 bases, with 13 bases spanning the gap. The CDR3 runs to 15 residues. The germline V gene has CDR1 KGHSH and CDR2 LQKENI. For the CDR3, the DNA is TGTGCCAGCTCACCACCGTCTTACAGGGAAAATGAGCAGTTCTTC. This codes for CASSPPSYRENEQFF.

V gene TRBV5-1 combines with J gene TRBJ1-4, with D uncertain. Trimming stripped 0 bases from V and 6 bases from J, with 9 bases between. The CDR3 consists of 14 residues. Germline V CDR1 and CDR2: SGHRS, YFSETQ. The CDR3 coding sequence is TGCGCCAGCAGCTTGGCACCTGACTATGAAAAACTGTTTTTT. Translation gives CASSLAPDYEKLFF.

The chain combines TRBV27 with TRBJ2-5; 8 bases match TRBD2. The CDR3 is 15 amino acids. Germline lookup yields CDR1 MNHEY and CDR2 SMNVEV (reference sequence). Trimming removed 3 bases from V and 5 bases from J; junction bases left unmatched: 8. This CDR3 is CASSFSAGVGETQYF. The CDR3 DNA reads TGTGCCAGCAGTTTCTCAGCGGGGGTCGGTGAGACCCAGTACTTC.

The rearrangement links TRBV7-3 to TRBJ2-7; TRBD1 agrees at 9 bases. CDR1 is SGHTA, CDR2 FQGTGA, per germline. The CDR3 totals 15 residues. V gave up 1 base and J gave up 7 bases; unmatched junction bases: 8. The CDR3 reads CASSLMGQGFQEQYF. The CDR3 nucleotides read TGTGCCAGCAGCTTAATGGGACAGGGCTTTCAGGAGCAGTACTTC.

This rearrangement joins TRBV7-9 to TRBJ2-1; no firm D call. V dropped 2 bases and J dropped 7 bases, with 6 bases sitting between them. Germline lookup yields CDR1 SEHNR and CDR2 FQNEAQ (reference sequence). The CDR3 loop spans 12 amino acids. The CDR3 sequence is CASSLLQNEQFF. Written as DNA, the CDR3 is TGTGCCAGCAGCTTACTTCAGAATGAGCAGTTCTTC.

This clone was detected once. V gene TRBV25-1 combines with J gene TRBJ1-2, with D possibly being TRBD1 (6 bases). V lost 2 bases, J lost 7 bases, and 17 bases lay in between. CDR1 and CDR2 from the germline V gene are MGHDK and SYGVNS. The CDR3 is 15 amino acids. CDR3 sequence reads: CASSETGTPLFGYTF. The CDR3 region has the DNA TGTGCCAGCAGTGAAACCGGGACACCGCTTTTTGGCTACACCTTC.

The chain links TRBV2 to TRBJ1-2; D may be TRBD1 (5 bases). The CDR3 is 11 amino acids. V was shortened by 4 bases and J by 10 bases, with 10 bases between the two germline ends. Per the germline V gene, CDR1 is SNHLY and CDR2 is FYNNEI. The CDR3 bases are TGTGCCAGCAGTGTCGGCAGGGCCTACACCTTC. Encoded protein: CASSVGRAYTF.

The DNA of the CDR3 is TGTGCCAGCAGTTCTGGACTAGCGGGGGCCTTCGGAAACGAGCAGTACTTC. This codes for CASSSGLAGAFGNEQYF. This sequence joins TRBV27 and TRBJ2-7; 13 bases agree with TRBD2. Looked up from germline, CDR1 is MNHEY and CDR2 is SMNVEV (reference sequence). CDR3 length equals 17 residues. With 4 bases clipped from V and 5 bases from J, the junction kept 11 bases outside the gene matches.

This clone appeared once. The CDR3 coding sequence is TGTGCCAGCAGTGAAGTCTCCGGGACAGGGCTAAACGAGCAGTACTTC. It codes for CASSEVSGTGLNEQYF. The chain recombines TRBV2 with TRBJ2-7, with 9 nucleotides matching TRBD1. CDR1 is SNHLY, CDR2 FYNNEI, per germline. V lost 1 base and J lost 5; bases outside the gene matches: 9. CDR3 length: 16 amino acids. Filled out from reference TRBV2 and TRBJ2-7, the complete variable domain reads EPEVTQTPSHQVTQMGQEVILRCVPISNHLYFYWYRQILGQKVEFLVSFYNNEISEKSEIFDDQFSVERPDGSNFTLKIRSTKLEDSAMYFCASSEVSGTGLNEQYFGPGTRLTVT.

V and J are TRBV14 and TRBJ1-6; no clear D. The CDR3 is 17 residues long. The V and J ends lost 4 bases and 0 bases respectively, with 13 bases between them. Germline CDR1 SGHDN, CDR2 FVKESK. CDR3 nucleotide sequence: TGTGCCAGCAGCCCAATCCCCTGGAGCTCCTATAATTCACCCCTCCACTTT. Translating it yields CASSPIPWSSYNSPLHF.